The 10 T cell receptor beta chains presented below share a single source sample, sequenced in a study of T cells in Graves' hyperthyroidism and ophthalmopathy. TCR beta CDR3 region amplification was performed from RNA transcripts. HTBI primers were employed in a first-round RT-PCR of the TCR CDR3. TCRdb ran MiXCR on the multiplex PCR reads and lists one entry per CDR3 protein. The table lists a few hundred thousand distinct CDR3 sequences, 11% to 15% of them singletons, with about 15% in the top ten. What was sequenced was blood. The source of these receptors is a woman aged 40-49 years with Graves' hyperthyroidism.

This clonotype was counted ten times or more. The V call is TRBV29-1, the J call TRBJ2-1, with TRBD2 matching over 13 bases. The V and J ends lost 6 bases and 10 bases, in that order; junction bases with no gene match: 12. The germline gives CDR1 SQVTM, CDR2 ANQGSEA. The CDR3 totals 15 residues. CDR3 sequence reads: CSVPGLAGAIWEQFF. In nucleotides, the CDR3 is TGCAGCGTCCCCGGACTAGCGGGAGCCATTTGGGAGCAGTTCTTC.

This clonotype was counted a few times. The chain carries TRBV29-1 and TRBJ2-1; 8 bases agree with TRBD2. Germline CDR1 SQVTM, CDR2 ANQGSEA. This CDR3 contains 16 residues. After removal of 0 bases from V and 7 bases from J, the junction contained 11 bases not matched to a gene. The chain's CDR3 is CSVEDPGRAGVNEQFF. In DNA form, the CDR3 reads TGCAGCGTTGAAGATCCCGGGCGAGCGGGAGTAAATGAGCAGTTCTTC.

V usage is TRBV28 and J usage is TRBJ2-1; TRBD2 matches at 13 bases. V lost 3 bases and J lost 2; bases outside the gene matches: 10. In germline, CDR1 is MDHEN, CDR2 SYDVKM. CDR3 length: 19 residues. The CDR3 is CASSFWTSGRGGTYNEQFF. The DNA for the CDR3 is TGTGCCAGCAGTTTTTGGACTAGCGGGAGAGGGGGGACCTACAATGAGCAGTTCTTC.

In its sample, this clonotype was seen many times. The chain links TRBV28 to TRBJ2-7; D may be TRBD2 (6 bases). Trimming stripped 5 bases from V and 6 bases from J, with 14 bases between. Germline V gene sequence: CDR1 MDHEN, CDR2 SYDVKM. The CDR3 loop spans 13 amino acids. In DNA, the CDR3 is TGTGCCAGCAGTCCCCATGCACTAGCCGAGCAGTACTTC. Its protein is CASSPHALAEQYF.

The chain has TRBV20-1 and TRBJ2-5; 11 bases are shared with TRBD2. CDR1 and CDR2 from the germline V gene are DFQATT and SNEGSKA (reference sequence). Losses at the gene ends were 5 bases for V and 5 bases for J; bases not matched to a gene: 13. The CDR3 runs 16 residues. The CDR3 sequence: CSAGTSGARSRETQYF. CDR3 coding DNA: TGCAGTGCTGGGACTAGCGGAGCCCGGAGTCGGGAGACCCAGTACTTC.

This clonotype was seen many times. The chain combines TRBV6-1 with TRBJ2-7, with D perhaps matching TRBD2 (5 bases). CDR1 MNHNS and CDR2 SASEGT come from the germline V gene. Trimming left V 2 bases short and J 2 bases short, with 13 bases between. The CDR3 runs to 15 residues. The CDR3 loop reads CASSESGSDPYEQYF. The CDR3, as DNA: TGTGCCAGCAGTGAATCTGGTAGCGATCCCTACGAGCAGTACTTC.

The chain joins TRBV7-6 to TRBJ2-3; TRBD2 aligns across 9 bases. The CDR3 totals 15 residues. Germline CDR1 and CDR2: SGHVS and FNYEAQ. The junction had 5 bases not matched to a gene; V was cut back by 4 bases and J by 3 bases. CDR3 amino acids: CASSSIAGVTDTQYF. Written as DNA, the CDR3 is TGTGCCAGCAGCTCAATAGCGGGAGTAACAGATACGCAGTATTTT.

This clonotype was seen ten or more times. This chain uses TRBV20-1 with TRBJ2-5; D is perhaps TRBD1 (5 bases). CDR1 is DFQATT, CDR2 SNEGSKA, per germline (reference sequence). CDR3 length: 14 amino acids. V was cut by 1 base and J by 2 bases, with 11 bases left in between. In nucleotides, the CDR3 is TGCAGTGCTAGAGTGGGGCAACTTCAAGAGACCCAGTACTTC. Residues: CSARVGQLQETQYF.

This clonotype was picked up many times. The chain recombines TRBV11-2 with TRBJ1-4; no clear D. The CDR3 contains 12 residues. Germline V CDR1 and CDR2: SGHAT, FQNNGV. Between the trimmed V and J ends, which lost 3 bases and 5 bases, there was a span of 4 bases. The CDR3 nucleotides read TGTGCCAGCAGCTTGACGAATGAAAAACTGTTTTTT. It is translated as CASSLTNEKLFF. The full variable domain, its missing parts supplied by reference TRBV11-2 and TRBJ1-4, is EAGVAQSPRYKIIEKRQSVAFWCNPISGHATLYWYQQILGQGPKLLIQFQNNGVVDDSQLPKDRFSAERLKGVDSTLKIQPAKLEDSAVYLCASSLTNEKLFFGSGTQLSVL.

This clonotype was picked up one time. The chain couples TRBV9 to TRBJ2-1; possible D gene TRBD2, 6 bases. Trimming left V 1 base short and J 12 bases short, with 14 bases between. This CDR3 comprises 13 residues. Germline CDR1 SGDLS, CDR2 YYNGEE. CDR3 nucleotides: TGTGCCAGCAGCGTAACAGTGACCGGGAGGCAGTTCTTC. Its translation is CASSVTVTGRQFF.